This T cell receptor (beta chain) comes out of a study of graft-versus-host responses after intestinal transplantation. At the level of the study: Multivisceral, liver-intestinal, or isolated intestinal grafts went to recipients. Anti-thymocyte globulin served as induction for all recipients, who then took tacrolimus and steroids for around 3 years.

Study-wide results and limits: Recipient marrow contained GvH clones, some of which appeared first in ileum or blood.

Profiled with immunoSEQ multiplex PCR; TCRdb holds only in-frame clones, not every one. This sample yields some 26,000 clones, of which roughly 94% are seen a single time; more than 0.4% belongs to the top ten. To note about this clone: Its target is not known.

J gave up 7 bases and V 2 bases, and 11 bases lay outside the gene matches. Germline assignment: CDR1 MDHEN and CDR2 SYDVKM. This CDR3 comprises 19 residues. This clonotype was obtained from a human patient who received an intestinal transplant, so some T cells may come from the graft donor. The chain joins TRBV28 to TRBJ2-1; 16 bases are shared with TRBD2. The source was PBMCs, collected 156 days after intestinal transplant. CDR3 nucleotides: TGTGCCAGCAGTTTACGGGTCGGGACTAGCGGGAGGGTTAGGAATGAGCAGTTCTTC. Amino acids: CASSLRVGTSGRVRNEQFF.